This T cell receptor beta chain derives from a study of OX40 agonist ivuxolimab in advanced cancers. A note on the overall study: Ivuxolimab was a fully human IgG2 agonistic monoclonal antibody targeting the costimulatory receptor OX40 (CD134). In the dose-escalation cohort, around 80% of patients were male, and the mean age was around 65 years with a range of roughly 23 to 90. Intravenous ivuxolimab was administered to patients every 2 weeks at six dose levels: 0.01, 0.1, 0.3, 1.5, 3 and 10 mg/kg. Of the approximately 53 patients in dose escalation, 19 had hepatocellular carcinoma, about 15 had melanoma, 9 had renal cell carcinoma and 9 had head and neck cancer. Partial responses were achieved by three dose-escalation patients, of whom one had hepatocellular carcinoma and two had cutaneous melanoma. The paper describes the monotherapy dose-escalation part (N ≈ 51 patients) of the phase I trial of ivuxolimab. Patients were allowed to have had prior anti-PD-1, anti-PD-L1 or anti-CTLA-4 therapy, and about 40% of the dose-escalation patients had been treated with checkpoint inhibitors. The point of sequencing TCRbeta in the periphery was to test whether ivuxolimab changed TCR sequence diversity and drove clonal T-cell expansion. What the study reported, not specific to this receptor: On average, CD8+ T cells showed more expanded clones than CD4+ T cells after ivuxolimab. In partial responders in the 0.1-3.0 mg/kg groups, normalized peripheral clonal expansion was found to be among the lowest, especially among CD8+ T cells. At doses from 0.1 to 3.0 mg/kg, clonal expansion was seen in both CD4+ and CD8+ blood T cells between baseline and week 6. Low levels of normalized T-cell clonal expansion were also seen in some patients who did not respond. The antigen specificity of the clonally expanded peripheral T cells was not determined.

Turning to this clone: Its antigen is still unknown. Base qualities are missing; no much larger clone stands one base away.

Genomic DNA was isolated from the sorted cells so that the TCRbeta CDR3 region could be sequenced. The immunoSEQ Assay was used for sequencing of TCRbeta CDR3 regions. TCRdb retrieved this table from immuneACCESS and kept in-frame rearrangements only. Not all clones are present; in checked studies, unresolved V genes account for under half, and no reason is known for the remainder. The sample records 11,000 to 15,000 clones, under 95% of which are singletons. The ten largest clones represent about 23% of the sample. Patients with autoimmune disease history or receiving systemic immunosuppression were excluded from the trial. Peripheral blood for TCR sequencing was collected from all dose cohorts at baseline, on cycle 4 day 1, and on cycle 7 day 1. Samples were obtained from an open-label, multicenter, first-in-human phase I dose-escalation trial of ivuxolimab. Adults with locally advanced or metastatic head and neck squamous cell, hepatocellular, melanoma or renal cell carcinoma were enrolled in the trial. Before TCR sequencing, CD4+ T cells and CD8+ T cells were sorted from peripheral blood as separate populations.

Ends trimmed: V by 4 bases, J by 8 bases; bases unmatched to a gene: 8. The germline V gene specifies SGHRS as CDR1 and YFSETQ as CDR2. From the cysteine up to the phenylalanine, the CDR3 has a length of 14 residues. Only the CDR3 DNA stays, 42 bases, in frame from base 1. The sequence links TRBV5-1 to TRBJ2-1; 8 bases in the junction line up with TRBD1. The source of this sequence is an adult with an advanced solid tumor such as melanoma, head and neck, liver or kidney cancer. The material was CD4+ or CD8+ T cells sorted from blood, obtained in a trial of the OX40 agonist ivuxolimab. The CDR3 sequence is CASSTGQGVYEQFF. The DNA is TGCGCCAGCAGCACCGGACAGGGCGTCTATGAGCAGTTCTTC.